These 29 T cell receptor beta chains came from one sample sequenced in a study of cytotoxic CD8 clonotypes in ibrutinib-treated CLL. Method: immunoSEQ multiplex PCR; TCRdb's copy keeps in-frame clones and lacks some. The data hold 130,000 or so clones, with around 84% observed a single time. Sequences were derived from PBMCs, sampled after 24 months of ibrutinib treatment. These receptor sequences come from a human donor with chronic lymphocytic leukemia.

This clone came up a few times. The chain joins TRBV7-3 to TRBJ1-1; 8 nucleotides agree with TRBD1. The germline gives CDR1 SGHTA, CDR2 FQGTGA. The CDR3 runs 12 residues. V trimming: 5 bases; J trimming: 10 bases; junction bases outside the gene matches: 6. CDR3 protein: CASSLDRERAFF. The CDR3 DNA is TGTGCCAGCAGCCTGGACAGGGAGAGAGCTTTCTTT.

J is TRBJ2-1 and V is TRBV4-1; 10 bases align to TRBD2. Trimming took 4 bases from V and 8 from J; bases not matched to a gene: 8. The CDR3 loop spans 15 amino acids. Germline V gene lookup returns CDR1 MGHRA and CDR2 YSYEKL. The DNA for the CDR3 is TGCGCCAGCAGCCGGAGCGGGGGGGCGATGGATGAGCAGTTCTTC. Translated, it gives CASSRSGGAMDEQFF.

The gene calls are TRBV11-2 and TRBJ2-1; D is unclear. The CDR3 totals 16 residues. Germline V gives CDR1 SGHAT, CDR2 FQNNGV. The V end lost 5 bases, the J end lost 10 bases, and 24 bases lay between the germline ends. The CDR3 loop reads CASSRLTGPRLGEQFF. Written as DNA, the CDR3 is TGTGCCAGCAGCCGATTGACCGGACCGAGGTTGGGGGAGCAGTTCTTC.

The chain has TRBV10-3 and TRBJ2-1; TRBD2 agrees at 10 bases. This CDR3 is 15 amino acids long. Germline-derived CDR1 and CDR2 are ENHRY and SYGVKD. V was clipped by 8 bases and J by 4 bases; unmatched bases: 8. CDR3 region: CAIGERGGAYNEQFF. In DNA, the CDR3 is TGTGCCATCGGCGAGCGGGGGGGCGCATACAATGAGCAGTTCTTC.

The chain recombines TRBV10-3 with TRBJ2-3, with a weak D call TRBD1 (5 bases). The CDR3 loop spans 14 amino acids. The ends were cut back, 10 bases at V and 0 bases at J, with 14 bases in the middle. Germline loops: CDR1 ENHRY, CDR2 SYGVKD. Here the CDR3 reads CATADITSTDTQYF. Written as DNA, the CDR3 is TGTGCCACGGCGGACATAACTAGCACAGATACGCAGTATTTT.

V usage is TRBV11-2 and J usage is TRBJ2-7; D possibly corresponds to TRBD2 (5 bases). The germline gives CDR1 SGHAT, CDR2 FQNNGV. The ends were cut back, 0 bases at V and 3 bases at J, with 12 bases in the middle. This CDR3 is built from 15 residues. CDR3: CASSLDGVGGYEQYF. The CDR3 region has the DNA TGTGCCAGCAGCTTAGATGGGGTAGGAGGCTACGAGCAGTACTTC.

The chain is built from TRBV7-2 and TRBJ2-6; maybe TRBD2 (6 bases). Trimming cost V 1 base and J 3 bases, with 10 bases left between them. The CDR3 length is 16 residues. Germline lookup yields CDR1 SGHTA and CDR2 FQGNSA. The CDR3 nucleotides are TGTGCCAGCAGCTTAGTCGGGGGTGGTGGGGCCAACGTCCTGACTTTC. Protein: CASSLVGGGGANVLTF.

This clone showed up just once. This rearrangement joins TRBV28 to TRBJ2-7; D gene ambiguous. CDR1 and CDR2 from the germline V gene are MDHEN and SYDVKM. The germline V and J ends were trimmed by 2 bases and 2 bases, with 7 bases remaining between them. The CDR3 has 13 amino acids. The CDR3 DNA follows: TGTGCCAGCAGTTTAAACAGCCCCTACGAGCAGTACTTC. This gives the protein CASSLNSPYEQYF.

This chain connects TRBV5-5 to TRBJ2-3; 11 positions agree with TRBD2. The CDR3 extends over 15 amino acids. Germline CDR1 is SGHKS and CDR2 is YYEKEE (reference sequence). Trimming removed 4 bases from V and 1 base from J; junction bases left unmatched: 2. The DNA of the CDR3 is TGTGCCAGCAGCCTACTAGCGGGGGGCACAGATACGCAGTATTTT. It yields the protein CASSLLAGGTDTQYF.

The chain joins TRBV5-4 to TRBJ1-2; TRBD1 aligns across 7 bases. The CDR3 spans 15 residues. With V trimmed by 1 base and J by 7 bases, 10 bases remained unmatched. Germline CDR1 reads SGHNT; CDR2 reads YYREEE (reference sequence). DNA for the CDR3: TGTGCCAGCAGCTTGTCTCGACAGGGCTTTGGTGGCTACACCTTC. Translating gives CASSLSRQGFGGYTF.

This clone was detected only a few times. The chain is built from TRBV6-5 and TRBJ2-7, with D possibly being TRBD1 or TRBD2 (5 bases each). CDR1 is MNHEY, CDR2 SVGAGI, per germline. The V end lost 6 bases, the J end lost 5 bases, and 8 bases lay between the germline ends. The CDR3 is 11 amino acids. The CDR3 here is CASSRDDEQYF. The CDR3 nucleotides read TGTGCCAGCAGCCGGGACGACGAGCAGTACTTC.

V gene TRBV19 combines with J gene TRBJ2-5; D assignment may be TRBD1 or TRBD2 (6 bases each). The CDR3 is made up of 16 amino acids. The germline V and J ends were trimmed by 1 base and 1 base, with 13 bases remaining between them. Germline V gives CDR1 LNHDA, CDR2 SQIVND (reference sequence). The CDR3 is CASSIGGAPAQETQYF. CDR3 DNA: TGTGCCAGTAGTATAGGGGGGGCTCCCGCCCAAGAGACCCAGTACTTC.

The chain has TRBV11-2 and TRBJ2-7, with 7 bases identical to TRBD1. Germline trimming cut 7 bases from V and 3 bases from J; bases unmatched to any gene: 9. The CDR3 runs 14 residues. Germline CDR1 and CDR2: SGHAT and FQNNGV. CDR3 residues: CASTADRAGYEQYF. In nucleotides, the CDR3 is TGTGCCAGCACCGCTGACAGGGCAGGCTACGAGCAGTACTTC.

The V and J genes are TRBV19 and TRBJ2-1; D possibly uses TRBD1 or TRBD2 (6 bases each). Germline V gene lookup returns CDR1 LNHDA and CDR2 SQIVND (reference sequence). The length of the CDR3 is 14 residues. The V end was cut by 4 bases, the J end by 8 bases, with 15 bases between. The CDR3 nucleotides read TGTGCCAGTAGTAGCACGGGGGCACGCGATGAGCAGTTCTTC. It specifies CASSSTGARDEQFF.

This chain uses TRBV9 with TRBJ2-2, with D unresolved. V dropped 0 bases and J dropped 3 bases, with 6 bases sitting between them. The germline V gene has CDR1 SGDLS and CDR2 YYNGEE. This CDR3 spans 14 amino acids. CDR3 in DNA: TGTGCCAGCAGCGTAGCCCCAGACACCGGGGAGCTGTTTTTT. It translates to CASSVAPDTGELFF.

The CDR3 sequence is CASSLDRGLSYEQYF. CDR3 in DNA: TGTGCCAGCAGTCTCGACAGGGGCCTCTCCTACGAGCAGTACTTC. V gene TRBV28 combines with J gene TRBJ2-7, with TRBD1 matching 8 bases. The CDR3 totals 15 residues. Germline CDR1 and CDR2: MDHEN and SYDVKM. V lost 5 bases and J lost 0; bases outside the gene matches: 6.

CDR3: CASSLAGFDREKLFF. In DNA form, the CDR3 reads TGCGCCAGCAGCTTGGCAGGGTTCGATCGTGAAAAACTGTTTTTT. The rearrangement uses TRBV5-1 and TRBJ1-4; TRBD1 is a possible D gene (5 bases). Germline V CDR1 and CDR2: SGHRS, YFSETQ. This CDR3 has 15 residues. V lost 0 bases and J 7 bases, leaving 13 bases between the germline ends.

This sequence joins TRBV11-2 and TRBJ2-1; 8 nucleotides agree with TRBD1. V lost 5 bases to trimming and J lost 4 bases; unmatched junction nucleotides: 4. The CDR3 totals 14 residues. Looked up from germline, CDR1 is SGHAT and CDR2 is FQNNGV. This chain's CDR3 is CASSRGQAYNEQFF. CDR3 coding DNA: TGTGCCAGCAGCCGGGGACAGGCTTACAATGAGCAGTTCTTC.

The V gene is TRBV28, the J gene TRBJ2-5, with D unclear. The CDR3 length is 14 residues. The ends were cut back, 5 bases at V and 4 bases at J, with 14 bases in the middle. Germline CDR1 and CDR2: MDHEN and SYDVKM. The DNA of the CDR3 is TGTGCCAGCAGTCCGCCGTGGGCAGGAGAGACCCAGTACTTC. Its translation is CASSPPWAGETQYF.

The chain links TRBV6-1 to TRBJ1-3; 8 nucleotides line up with TRBD1. This CDR3 spans 15 amino acids. V lost 6 bases and J lost 3; bases outside the gene matches: 7. CDR1 is MNHNS and CDR2 is SASEGT in the germline V gene. The CDR3 nucleotides are TGTGCCAGCAGCGAGACAGGGGTTCTTGGAAACACCATATATTTT. Its translation: CASSETGVLGNTIYF.

The CDR3 loop reads CASSLDSGGVYGYTF. For the CDR3, the DNA is TGTGCCAGCAGCCTAGACTCCGGCGGGGTCTATGGCTACACCTTC. The rearrangement links TRBV25-1 to TRBJ1-2; no firm D call. In germline, CDR1 is MGHDK, CDR2 SYGVNS. The CDR3 covers 15 residues. Trimming took 6 bases from V and 4 from J, leaving 18 bases between them.

The V call is TRBV5-1, the J call TRBJ2-4; D remains unclear. CDR3 size: 15 residues. Trimming took off 0 bases at V and 0 bases at J, with 7 bases between the two ends. Germline V gives CDR1 SGHRS, CDR2 YFSETQ. DNA of the CDR3: TGCGCCAGCAGCTTGGGGGTCATAGCCAAAAACATTCAGTACTTC. This translates into CASSLGVIAKNIQYF.

This rearrangement joins TRBV28 to TRBJ2-7; tentatively, D is TRBD2 (5 bases). Per the germline V gene, CDR1 is MDHEN and CDR2 is SYDVKM. Between the trimmed V and J ends, which lost 7 bases and 3 bases, there was a span of 10 bases. This CDR3 has 12 residues. The CDR3 sequence: CASKSGDYEQYF. DNA of the CDR3: TGTGCCAGCAAGAGCGGAGACTACGAGCAGTACTTC. The full variable domain, its missing parts supplied by reference TRBV28 and TRBJ2-7, is DVKVTQSSRYLVKRTGEKVFLECVQDMDHENMFWYRQDPGLGLRLIYFSYDVKMKEKGDIPEGYSVSREKKERFSLILESASTNQTSMYLCASKSGDYEQYFGPGTRLTVT.

In this sample, this clone turned up once. The genes are TRBV6-5 and TRBJ1-2, with 9 bases lining up with TRBD1. Germline V gives CDR1 MNHEY, CDR2 SVGAGI. Germline trimming cut 6 bases from V and 4 bases from J; bases unmatched to any gene: 9. The CDR3 is made up of 15 amino acids. CDR3 sequence (DNA): TGTGCCAGCAGCAAATCCCAGGACAGGGGCTATGGCTACACCTTC. This encodes CASSKSQDRGYGYTF.

The chain has TRBV2 and TRBJ1-4, with D tentatively TRBD1 (6 bases). V lost 4 bases and J 4 bases, leaving 19 bases between the germline ends. The germline CDR1 and CDR2 sequences are SNHLY and FYNNEI. The CDR3 sequence is 17 residues long. The CDR3 sequence: CASSGLGPRGDNEKLFF. DNA for the CDR3: TGTGCCAGCAGTGGGCTGGGTCCGAGGGGGGATAATGAAAAACTGTTTTTT.

This chain uses TRBV7-9 with TRBJ1-3; D is unclear. Per germline, CDR1 SEHNR and CDR2 FQNEAQ (reference sequence). V was cut by 1 base and J by 7 bases, with 5 bases left in between. The CDR3 totals 12 residues. The CDR3 protein is CASSLDLNTIYF. The CDR3 DNA reads TGTGCCAGCAGCTTAGACCTGAACACCATATATTTT.

This clone was found once. The genes are TRBV28 and TRBJ1-1; no reliable D call. V gave up 1 base and J gave up 11 bases, with 14 bases separating them. The CDR3 length is 13 residues. Per germline, CDR1 MDHEN and CDR2 SYDVKM. This CDR3 reads CASSLSGLIVAFF. In DNA, the CDR3 is TGTGCCAGCAGTTTATCTGGGCTGATTGTGGCTTTCTTT.

CDR3 sequence reads: CASSLVGTTYEQYF. The CDR3 DNA sequence: TGCGCCAGCAGCTTGGTCGGGACAACCTACGAGCAGTACTTC. V gene TRBV5-1 combines with J gene TRBJ2-7; D possibly corresponds to TRBD1 (6 bases). The germline CDR1 and CDR2 sequences are SGHRS and YFSETQ. V lost 0 bases to trimming and J lost 2 bases, with 9 bases between them. There are 14 residues in the CDR3. The entire variable domain, with the rest obtained from reference TRBV5-1 and TRBJ2-7, is as follows: KAGVTQTPRYLIKTRGQQVTLSCSPISGHRSVSWYQQTPGQGLQFLFEYFSETQRNKGNFPGRFSGRQFSNSRSEMNVSTLELGDSALYLCASSLVGTTYEQYFGPGTRLTVT.

This rearrangement joins TRBV6-1 to TRBJ2-4, with TRBD1 identical over 10 bases. CDR3 length: 13 residues. Unmatched junction bases numbered 4, after V lost 5 bases and J lost 9 bases. Per germline, CDR1 MNHNS and CDR2 SASEGT. CDR3 DNA sequence: TGTGCCAGCAGTTGGGACAGGGGAACCATTCAGTACTTC. Encoded protein: CASSWDRGTIQYF.